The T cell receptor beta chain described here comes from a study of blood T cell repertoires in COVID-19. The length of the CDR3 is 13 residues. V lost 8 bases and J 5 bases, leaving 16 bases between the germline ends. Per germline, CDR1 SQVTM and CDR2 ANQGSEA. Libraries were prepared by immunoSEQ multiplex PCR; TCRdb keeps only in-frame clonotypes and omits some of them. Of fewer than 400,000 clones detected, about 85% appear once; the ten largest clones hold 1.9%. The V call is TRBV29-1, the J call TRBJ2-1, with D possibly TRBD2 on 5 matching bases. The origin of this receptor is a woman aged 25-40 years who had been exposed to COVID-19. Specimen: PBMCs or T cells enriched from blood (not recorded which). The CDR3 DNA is TGCAGCACCGGGGAATTTTTGAACAATGAGCAGTTCTTC. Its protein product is CSTGEFLNNEQFF.